Presented here are 27 T cell receptor delta chains from one specimen sequenced in a study of delta chain sequences of gamma delta T cells. TCRdb made new clone calls on the 5' RACE reads using CATT. In the table there are 2,000 to 3,000 delta-chain clones, around 6.1% of which are singletons. Sequencing used either unsorted cells or a sorted T cell fraction (not recorded which). The receptors come from a human donor in good health.

This clone has at least ten counts. The rearrangement uses TRDV1 and TRDJ1; TRDD2 matches 7 bases. The CDR3 has 22 residues. V was pared by 3 bases and J by 0 bases, with 25 bases of the junction left unmatched. Germline V gene sequence: CDR1 TSWWSYY, CDR2 QGS. The CDR3 sequence: CALGDPPPSSHRTGTYTDKLIF. In DNA, the CDR3 is TGTGCTCTTGGGGATCCACCTCCTTCCTCCCACCGTACTGGAACGTACACCGATAAACTCATCTTT.

The rearrangement uses TRDV2 and TRDJ1; the match to TRDD3 covers 9 bases. J lost 0 bases, V lost 2 bases, and 6 bases had no gene match. Germline loops: CDR1 GEAIGNYY, CDR2 EKD. The CDR3 consists of 16 residues. In DNA, the CDR3 is TGTGCCTGTGACATACTGGGGGAGGAGTACACCGATAAACTCATCTTT. This codes for CACDILGEEYTDKLIF.

This clone was seen at least ten times. The chain links TRDV2 to TRDJ1, with 13 nucleotides matching TRDD3. V lost 0 bases, J lost 0 bases, and 6 bases stayed unmatched. Germline CDR1 and CDR2: GEAIGNYY and EKD. CDR3 length: 18 amino acids. CDR3 sequence reads: CACDTVTGGYENTDKLIF. The CDR3 DNA follows: TGTGCCTGTGACACCGTAACTGGGGGATACGAAAACACCGATAAACTCATCTTT.

This clone is medium-sized (0.01 to 0.1%). The chain's CDR3 is CACDTVGTPDKLIF. In DNA, the CDR3 is TGTGCCTGTGACACCGTGGGGACCCCCGATAAACTCATCTTT. This chain connects TRDV2 to TRDJ1; possible D gene TRDD3, 5 bases. Trimming took 0 bases from V and 3 from J, leaving 10 bases between them. Germline V CDR1 and CDR2: GEAIGNYY, EKD. The CDR3 is 14 amino acids.

This clone is medium-sized within its sample. The genes are TRDV2 and TRDJ1, with 10 bases aligning to TRDD3. V shed 0 bases, J shed 4 bases, and the junction held 10 bases outside the gene matches. This CDR3 is 17 amino acids long. Germline V gene lookup returns CDR1 GEAIGNYY and CDR2 EKD. The CDR3 sequence: CACDTVGTGGSHDKLIF. In DNA, the CDR3 is TGTGCCTGTGACACCGTGGGTACTGGGGGATCCCACGATAAACTCATCTTT.

The CDR3 reads CALGEPPMFLLGEHTDKLIF. The DNA for the CDR3 is TGTGCTCTTGGGGAACCCCCAATGTTCCTACTGGGGGAACACACCGATAAACTCATCTTT. The chain uses TRDV1 and TRDJ1, with 9 bases fitting TRDD3. The length of the CDR3 is 20 residues. Germline CDR1 TSWWSYY, CDR2 QGS. V shed 1 base and J 0 bases; nucleotides not matched to a gene: 15.

This clone was seen a few times. TCRdb assigns this DNA the protein of a much larger clone, which departs from its translation at residue 7; this likely reflects a read error, and the protein shown comes from translating the DNA. This sequence joins TRDV1 and TRDJ1, with 11 positions matching TRDD3. Germline V gene lookup returns CDR1 TSWWSYY and CDR2 QGS. The ends lost 0 bases at V and 7 bases at J; junction bases unmatched: 16. The CDR3 has 19 amino acids. In DNA, the CDR3 is TGTGCTCTTGGGGAACTAAGATTTCGGAGCTGGGGGATACCCCTTAAACTCATCTTT. It yields the protein CALGELRFRSWGIPLKLIF.

The CDR3 nucleotides are TGTGCCTGTGACACCGTGGGGGATGAGGACAATAAACTCATCTTT. Residues: CACDTVGDEDNKLIF. The rearrangement joins TRDV2 to TRDJ1; 8 bases are a match to TRDD3. Losses at the gene ends were 0 bases for V and 6 bases for J; bases not matched to a gene: 8. The CDR3 loop spans 15 amino acids. Germline V gene sequence: CDR1 GEAIGNYY, CDR2 EKD.

This clone counts as large (0.1 to 1%). The rearrangement uses TRDV2 and TRDJ3; 13 bases agree with TRDD3. With V trimmed by 2 bases and J by 1 base, 7 bases remained unmatched. The CDR3 loop spans 20 amino acids. CDR1 and CDR2 from the germline V gene are GEAIGNYY and EKD. The CDR3 reads CACDKVLGDTRSWDTRQMFF. The CDR3 coding sequence is TGTGCCTGTGACAAAGTACTGGGGGATACGCGGTCCTGGGACACCCGACAGATGTTTTTC.

This clone was seen more than once but under ten times. The TCRdb protein, from a much larger clone, departs from this DNA's translation at residue 17, likely by read error; the protein shown derives from the DNA. This chain connects TRDV2 to TRDJ1, with 9 bases that match TRDD3. Germline CDR1 GEAIGNYY, CDR2 EKD. This CDR3 region has 20 residues. The CDR3 nucleotides are TGTGCCTGTGACCCGTTACTGGGGGAGAAGTTCCAAAAGTACACCGATGAACTCATCTTT. Amino acids: CACDPLLGEKFQKYTDELIF.

This clone is large in the sample. The genes are TRDV2 and TRDJ1; possibly TRDD3 for D (5 bases). V was cut by 3 bases and J by 3 bases, with 19 bases left in between. CDR1 is GEAIGNYY, CDR2 EKD, per germline. This CDR3 has 16 residues. DNA for the CDR3: TGTGCCTGTGACGCCGTGGGGCCAAAGTTGGCCGATAAACTCATCTTT. Amino acid sequence: CACDAVGPKLADKLIF.

On this clone: TCRdb has a much larger clone's protein, which differs at residue 14 from the translation of this DNA, likely because of a read error; what is shown is the protein translated from the DNA. J is TRDJ1 and V is TRDV2, with 8 bases lining up with TRDD3. Trimming removed 3 bases from V and 0 bases from J; junction bases left unmatched: 26. Germline CDR1 reads GEAIGNYY; CDR2 reads EKD. CDR3 length: 22 residues. The CDR3 loop is CACDSSYFQIVGDSQNTDKLIF. CDR3 DNA: TGTGCCTGTGACTCCTCCTACTTTCAAATCGTGGGGGATTCGCAAAACACCGATAAACTCATCTTT.

On this clone: A far larger clone is a single base away, which makes a read error likely. Other nucleotide sequences from this sample produce the same CDR3. The V call is TRDV1, the J call TRDJ1; the match to TRDD3 covers 13 bases. The CDR3 sequence is 23 residues long. CDR1 is TSWWSYY and CDR2 is QGS in the germline V gene. V lost 5 bases, J lost 5 bases, and 29 bases stayed unmatched. The CDR3 is CALGTTSYSYWGIRWSGGDKLIF. The CDR3 DNA sequence: TGTGCTCTTGGGACTACTTCCTATTCATACTGGGGGATACGCTGGAGTGGGGGTGATAAACTCATCTTT.

This clone was seen only a few times. For this DNA, TCRdb reports the protein of a much larger clone, which diverges at residue 5, most likely from a read error; the protein presented here is translated directly from the DNA. The genes are TRDV1 and TRDJ1; 13 bases are shared with TRDD3. This CDR3 region has 23 residues. Germline V lookup: CDR1 TSWWSYY, CDR2 QGS. Trimming removed 5 bases from V and 4 bases from J; junction bases left unmatched: 28. The CDR3 reads CALGSTSYSYWGIRWSGGDKLIF. CDR3 DNA: TGTGCTCTTGGGTCTACTTCCTATTCATACTGGGGGATACGCTGGAGTGGGGGCGATAAACTCATCTTT.

The chain employs TRDV1 and TRDJ1; 9 nucleotides align to TRDD3. The CDR3 consists of 21 residues. Per the germline V gene, CDR1 is TSWWSYY and CDR2 is QGS. After removal of 5 bases from V and 5 bases from J, the junction contained 27 bases not matched to a gene. The CDR3 coding sequence is TGTGCTCTTGGGACTACTTCCTATTCATACTGGGGGACCCCCGTTGGGGATAAACTCATCTTT. Encoded protein: CALGTTSYSYWGTPVGDKLIF.

Sample share makes this clone medium-sized. The V call is TRDV2, the J call TRDJ3, with TRDD3 identical over 13 bases. The CDR3 has 19 amino acids. J was trimmed by 3 bases and V by 0 bases; bases with no gene match: 4. The germline gives CDR1 GEAIGNYY, CDR2 EKD. CDR3 sequence (DNA): TGTGCCTGTGACACCCTACTGGGGGATACGCGCTGGGACACCCGACAGATGTTTTTC. Its translation: CACDTLLGDTRWDTRQMFF.

The rearrangement uses TRDV2 and TRDJ1; 7 nucleotides agree with TRDD3. The CDR3 spans 16 residues. V shed 3 bases and J 10 bases; nucleotides not matched to a gene: 19. Germline assignment: CDR1 GEAIGNYY and CDR2 EKD. The CDR3 DNA sequence: TGTGCCTGTGACCGCCTCAATACTGGGGATCAGAGCGGACTCATCTTT. Its translation is CACDRLNTGDQSGLIF.

Turning to this clone: This likely traces to a read error, being one base from a far larger clone. This CDR3 is also generated by other DNA sequences in the sample. V gene TRDV2 combines with J gene TRDJ1; TRDD3 matches at 9 bases. The germline V gene has CDR1 GEAIGNYY and CDR2 EKD. The CDR3 is 18 amino acids. The CDR3 DNA sequence: TGTGCCTGTGACACCGTCACCGGGCTGGGGGATGGCACCGATAAACTCATTTTT. This codes for CACDTVTGLGDGTDKLIF.

Judged by abundance, this clone is medium-sized (0.01 to 0.1%). V is TRDV2 and J is TRDJ2, with 9 nucleotides matching TRDD3. Unmatched junction bases numbered 22, after V lost 4 bases and J lost 8 bases. The CDR3 covers 19 residues. Germline V gene lookup returns CDR1 GEAIGNYY and CDR2 EKD. This CDR3 is CACDPILRARGILGAQLFF. The CDR3 DNA is TGTGCCTGTGATCCCATCCTACGGGCTCGGGGGATACTGGGGGCACAACTCTTCTTT.

This clone turned up a few times. Germline and junction disagree at one end, which may indicate a read error. This specimen includes other DNA sequences encoding the same CDR3. The rearrangement links TRDV1 to TRDJ1; D possibly corresponds to TRDD3 (5 bases). This CDR3 spans 22 amino acids. Germline-derived CDR1 and CDR2 are TSWWSYY and QGS. DNA of the CDR3: TGCGCTCTTGGGACGTTCGCTGCAATGGGGAATGGGCTCAGGGCGTACACCGATAAACTCATCTTT. Residues: CALGTFAAMGNGLRAYTDKLIF.

In its sample, this clone ranks as medium-sized. The J gene is TRDJ1, the V gene TRDV2; 8 bases match TRDD3. Germline values: CDR1 GEAIGNYY, CDR2 EKD. V gave up 5 bases and J gave up 0 bases; unmatched junction bases: 10. CDR3 size: 16 residues. CDR3: CACAELGVSYTDKLIF. CDR3 in DNA: TGTGCCTGTGCTGAACTGGGGGTCTCGTACACCGATAAACTCATCTTT.

The chain combines TRDV2 with TRDJ1, with 13 bases that match TRDD3. Germline assignment: CDR1 GEAIGNYY and CDR2 EKD. This CDR3 spans 18 amino acids. The J segment lost 0 bases and the V segment lost 3 bases, leaving 9 bases of the junction unmatched. The CDR3 nucleotides are TGTGCCTGTGACCCGCTACTGGGGGATACGCCGTACACCGATAAACTCATCTTT. It encodes CACDPLLGDTPYTDKLIF.

This clone was seen more than once but under ten times. The chain recombines TRDV2 with TRDJ1; 7 positions agree with TRDD3. Germline V CDR1 and CDR2: GEAIGNYY, EKD. V gave up 0 bases and J gave up 2 bases; unmatched junction bases: 5. The CDR3 runs to 15 residues. CDR3 DNA: TGTGCCTGTGACACCGTTGGATACGAAACCGATAAACTCATCTTT. Amino acids: CACDTVGYETDKLIF.

This clone was counted only a few times. The TCRdb protein, from a much larger clone, departs from this DNA's translation at residue 4, likely by read error; the protein shown derives from the DNA. The gene calls are TRDV2 and TRDJ1, with 11 bases lining up with TRDD3. Germline CDR1 is GEAIGNYY and CDR2 is EKD. The CDR3 is made up of 20 amino acids. CDR3 nucleotide sequence: TGTGCCTGTGTCACCCTCACCCAACTGGGGGATAGTGTGTACACCGATAAACTCATCTTT. It specifies CACVTLTQLGDSVYTDKLIF.

This clone rates as medium-sized. The V gene is TRDV2, the J gene TRDJ1; 12 nucleotides align to TRDD3. The CDR3 is 16 residues long. With 2 bases clipped from V and 2 bases from J, the junction kept 5 bases outside the gene matches. Germline V gene sequence: CDR1 GEAIGNYY, CDR2 EKD. The CDR3 bases are TGTGCCTGTGACAAACTGGGGGATACCGGGACCGATAAACTCATCTTT. Translated: CACDKLGDTGTDKLIF.

This clone was counted between two and nine times. The chain couples TRDV1 to TRDJ1; 8 positions agree with TRDD3. V was clipped by 2 bases and J by 0 bases; unmatched bases: 11. There are 18 residues in the CDR3. CDR1 and CDR2 (germline): TSWWSYY, QGS. The CDR3 region has the DNA TGTGCTCTTGGGGAATCCCCTAGAACTGGGGGGTACACCGATAAACTCATCTTT. This translates into CALGESPRTGGYTDKLIF.

This clone is medium-sized within its sample. J is TRDJ1 and V is TRDV2, with 9 nucleotides matching TRDD3. This CDR3 is 19 amino acids long. CDR1 GEAIGNYY and CDR2 EKD come from the germline V gene. V shed 0 bases and J 0 bases; nucleotides not matched to a gene: 13. Here the CDR3 reads CACDTVGGYLRPHTDKLIF. The DNA for the CDR3 is TGTGCCTGTGACACCGTCGGGGGATACTTGAGACCTCACACCGATAAACTCATCTTT.